The 22 T cell receptor beta chains listed next were all sequenced from one sample in a study of STAT5B mutations in CD4+ large granular lymphocyte leukemia. The protocol was immunoSEQ multiplex PCR, while the TCRdb copy is restricted to in-frame clones and leaves out a portion. Of roughly 32,000 clones in the sample, approximately 91% were seen once. The source material was CD4+ T cells from blood buffy coats. These receptors were collected from a human donor in good health.

This clone was seen just once. V is TRBV6-5 and J is TRBJ1-6; D not certain. V lost 0 bases and J lost 0, with 6 bases in between. The CDR3 length is 16 residues. Per germline, CDR1 MNHEY and CDR2 SVGAGI. CDR3 loop: CASSYSWDSYNSPLHF. CDR3 nucleotide sequence: TGTGCCAGCAGTTACTCGTGGGACTCCTATAATTCACCCCTCCACTTT.

The chain combines TRBV6-1 with TRBJ2-5; D uncertain. The germline V and J ends were trimmed by 6 bases and 2 bases, with 4 bases remaining between them. The CDR3 consists of 11 residues. In germline, CDR1 is MNHNS, CDR2 SASEGT. This CDR3 reads CASRSQETQYF. For the CDR3, the DNA is TGTGCCAGCAGGTCTCAAGAGACCCAGTACTTC.

The chain's CDR3 is CASSQDNRVRTYGYTF. CDR3 bases: TGTGCCAGCAGTCAAGATAACAGGGTTAGAACCTATGGCTACACCTTC. The chain joins TRBV7-9 to TRBJ1-2, with D perhaps TRBD1 (6 bases). Germline V gene sequence: CDR1 SEHNR, CDR2 FQNEAQ (reference sequence). The V gene lost 6 bases and the J gene lost 4 bases, with 21 bases spanning the gap. This CDR3 has 16 amino acids.

This clone was seen more than once but under ten times. This chain connects TRBV28 to TRBJ2-7; D is unclear. The CDR3 spans 12 residues. V lost 7 bases and J lost 3, with 10 bases in between. The germline V gene has CDR1 MDHEN and CDR2 SYDVKM. The CDR3 sequence is CASKGTGYEQYF. The DNA for the CDR3 is TGTGCCAGCAAGGGTACTGGCTACGAGCAGTACTTC.

This sequence joins TRBV13 and TRBJ2-3, with a weak D call TRBD1 (6 bases). There are 11 residues in the CDR3. V dropped 5 bases and J dropped 6 bases, with 6 bases sitting between them. Germline V CDR1 and CDR2: PRHDT, FYEKMQ (reference sequence). The CDR3 sequence: CASSRGDTQYF. DNA for the CDR3: TGTGCCAGCAGCAGGGGGGATACGCAGTATTTT.

This chain uses TRBV10-3 with TRBJ1-2; D unresolved. CDR1 is ENHRY and CDR2 is SYGVKD in the germline V gene. Trimming left V 5 bases short and J 4 bases short, with 11 bases between. The CDR3 covers 13 residues. CDR3 region: CAISFRESYGYTF. For the CDR3, the DNA is TGTGCCATCAGTTTTAGGGAGAGCTATGGCTACACCTTC.

This chain uses TRBV10-3 with TRBJ2-3; a possible D gene is TRBD1 (7 bases). This CDR3 spans 14 amino acids. V shed 7 bases and J shed 4 bases, with 15 bases lying between them. Germline V gives CDR1 ENHRY, CDR2 SYGVKD. CDR3: CAITGGGAADTQYF. The CDR3, as DNA: TGTGCCATCACCGGAGGGGGCGCGGCAGATACGCAGTATTTT.

The rearrangement links TRBV29-1 to TRBJ2-1; perhaps TRBD2 as D (7 bases). The germline V gene encodes CDR1 SQVTM and CDR2 ANQGSEA. The CDR3 runs 11 residues. V dropped 8 bases and J dropped 14 bases, with 19 bases sitting between them. CDR3 nucleotides: TGCAGCACATACAGGGAGGGGGGCAAGTTCTTC. It yields the protein CSTYREGGKFF.

The V gene is TRBV10-1, the J gene TRBJ1-1; D is ambiguous. This CDR3 is 15 amino acids long. V was clipped by 3 bases and J by 0 bases, with 11 bases between them. Germline lookup yields CDR1 WNHNN and CDR2 SYGVQD (reference sequence). The CDR3 region is CASSEDPDMNTEAFF. CDR3 bases: TGCGCCAGCAGTGAAGACCCCGACATGAACACTGAAGCTTTCTTT.

The chain has TRBV5-4 and TRBJ1-2, with 10 positions matching TRBD1. The trim removed 0 bases at V and 7 bases at J, leaving 6 bases unmatched. The germline gives CDR1 SGHNT, CDR2 YYREEE (reference sequence). The CDR3 spans 15 residues. Written as DNA, the CDR3 is TGTGCCAGCAGCTTGGATCGCGGACAGGGGGGTGGCTACACCTTC. This codes for CASSLDRGQGGGYTF.

The CDR3 DNA reads TGTGCCAGCAGCGTAGAGGGGATAGACGCAGATACGCAGTATTTT. This translates into CASSVEGIDADTQYF. This chain uses TRBV9 with TRBJ2-3; weak D call: TRBD1 (5 bases). Germline V gene data show CDR1 as SGDLS and CDR2 as YYNGEE. Trimming shortened V by 0 bases and J by 4 bases, and 12 bases separated the two germline ends. CDR3 length: 15 residues. Drawing the rest from reference TRBV9 and TRBJ2-3, the complete variable domain is DSGVTQTPKHLITATGQRVTLRCSPRSGDLSVYWYQQSLDQGLQFLIQYYNGEERAKGNILERFSAQQFPDLHSELNLSSLELGDSALYFCASSVEGIDADTQYFGPGTRLTVL.

This sequence joins TRBV4-2 and TRBJ1-6; D unresolved. Per the germline V gene, CDR1 is LGHNA and CDR2 is YNFKEQ. Trimming removed 0 bases from V and 9 bases from J, with 12 bases in between. The CDR3 totals 15 residues. Written as DNA, the CDR3 is TGTGCCAGCAGCCAAGATATTGGTACGGCTTCACCCCTCCACTTT. Translating it yields CASSQDIGTASPLHF.

The CDR3 DNA is TGTGCCAGCACGTTTCGAGAAACAGGTCAAACGGAGACCCAGTACTTC. Translated: CASTFRETGQTETQYF. The rearrangement joins TRBV5-5 to TRBJ2-5, with a possible D match to TRBD1 (5 bases). V shed 6 bases and J shed 5 bases, with 23 bases lying between them. From germline, CDR1 is SGHKS and CDR2 YYEKEE (reference sequence). This CDR3 spans 16 amino acids.

This clone was seen only a few times. The V call is TRBV5-4, the J call TRBJ2-2; possible D gene TRBD2, 6 bases. CDR3 length equals 14 residues. Germline values: CDR1 SGHNT, CDR2 YYREEE (reference sequence). Trimming shortened V by 4 bases and J by 7 bases, and 14 bases separated the two germline ends. The CDR3 sequence is CASSESGLLGELFF. The CDR3 coding sequence is TGTGCCAGCAGCGAATCGGGACTCCTCGGGGAGCTGTTTTTT.

The CDR3, as DNA: TGTGCCAGCAGTGAAGCTACGGCTGGGGCCAACGTCCTGACTTTC. It is translated as CASSEATAGANVLTF. This rearrangement joins TRBV6-1 to TRBJ2-6, with D unresolved. The CDR3 contains 15 residues. The germline gives CDR1 MNHNS, CDR2 SASEGT. V lost 0 bases to trimming and J lost 2 bases, with 5 bases between them.

This clone has more than one count but fewer than ten. The V call is TRBV28, the J call TRBJ1-5, with D perhaps matching TRBD1 (5 bases). Trimming removed 4 bases at V and 6 bases at J, with 19 bases between. Germline-derived CDR1 and CDR2 are MDHEN and SYDVKM. This CDR3 has 16 amino acids. The CDR3 loop reads CASSSVRRAGSQPQHF. The CDR3 DNA reads TGTGCCAGCAGTTCAGTTCGTAGGGCAGGGAGTCAGCCCCAGCATTTT.

J is TRBJ2-1 and V is TRBV7-9; the D gene is possibly TRBD1 (5 bases). Trimming cost V 5 bases and J 4 bases, with 12 bases left between them. CDR1 is SEHNR, CDR2 FQNEAQ, per germline (reference sequence). CDR3 length equals 14 residues. The chain's CDR3 is CASSARTSYNEQFF. CDR3 sequence (DNA): TGTGCCAGCAGCGCCCGGACATCTTACAATGAGCAGTTCTTC.

The chain couples TRBV6-5 to TRBJ1-2; 7 positions agree with TRBD1. The CDR3 has 15 residues. Germline V lookup: CDR1 MNHEY, CDR2 SVGAGI. V lost 5 bases, J lost 8 bases, and 14 bases stayed unmatched. The CDR3 nucleotides are TGTGCCAGCAGTCAGAGACAGGGTGCCCGCGTGGGCTACACCTTC. Amino acids: CASSQRQGARVGYTF.

This clone was seen a handful of times. The rearrangement joins TRBV7-9 to TRBJ1-1; the D gene is possibly TRBD1 (5 bases). The germline V gene encodes CDR1 SEHNR and CDR2 FQNEAQ (reference sequence). The CDR3 totals 14 residues. Trimming shortened V by 6 bases and J by 3 bases, and 14 bases separated the two germline ends. The CDR3 DNA reads TGTGCCAGCAGTTCCAGGGCCAGGGACACTGAAGCTTTCTTT. This encodes CASSSRARDTEAFF.

The chain carries TRBV2 and TRBJ1-2; no definite D call. V lost 7 bases, J lost 1 base, and 7 bases lay in between. Per germline, CDR1 SNHLY and CDR2 FYNNEI. The CDR3 is made up of 12 amino acids. The CDR3 loop reads CASKPDNYGYTF. The CDR3, as DNA: TGTGCCAGCAAGCCGGATAACTATGGCTACACCTTC.

V and J are TRBV4-2 and TRBJ1-5, with TRBD1 as a possible D gene (5 bases). Trimming pared 0 bases from V and 2 bases from J, leaving 11 bases between. Germline assignment: CDR1 LGHNA and CDR2 YNFKEQ. This CDR3 is built from 16 residues. The chain's CDR3 is CASSQDSRGGNQPQHF. The DNA for the CDR3 is TGTGCCAGCAGCCAAGATTCCCGGGGGGGCAATCAGCCCCAGCATTTT.

V is TRBV10-3 and J is TRBJ2-1; TRBD2 agrees at 7 bases. J lost 3 bases, V lost 0 bases, and 8 bases had no gene match. From germline, CDR1 is ENHRY and CDR2 SYGVKD. CDR3 length equals 17 residues. The CDR3 nucleotides read TGTGCCATCAGTGAGTCGAATCGGGGACTATACTACAATGAGCAGTTCTTC. Its translation is CAISESNRGLYYNEQFF.